The 27 T cell receptor beta chains below were found in one sample sequenced in a study of breast tumors, draining lymph nodes, adjacent tissues. Breast cancer patients provided tissue from their axillary draining lymph nodes. TCRdb called the multiplex PCR reads again in MiXCR, with one record for every CDR3 protein. Of roughly 260,000 distinct CDR3 sequences listed, 30% are singletons. The sequenced sample was axillary lymph node tissue. The receptors were sampled from a female donor with breast cancer. Some clones in this sample may be carry-over from other donors' samples.

As regards this clonotype: One base away lies a much larger clone, so this may be a sequencing read error. The CDR3 DNA follows: TGTGCCAGCAGCTTGGGACTGGGACAGGGGGTCGGAAACCCCATATATTTT. Translated, it gives CASSLGLGQGVGNPIYF. The chain uses TRBV7-9 and TRBJ1-3, with TRBD1 identical over 11 bases. CDR3 size: 17 residues. Germline values: CDR1 SEHNR, CDR2 FQNEAQ (reference sequence). The complete variable domain, with remaining parts taken from reference TRBV7-9 and TRBJ1-3, reads DTGVSQNPRHKITKRGQNVTFRCDPISEHNRLYWYRQTLGQGPEFLTYFQNEAQLEKSRLLSDRFSAERPKGSFSTLEIQRTEQGDSAMYLCASSLGLGQGVGNPIYFGEGSWLTVV.

A few counts support this clonotype. A much larger clone differs from this one at a single base, so this may be a read error. The chain employs TRBV7-2 and TRBJ2-1; D might be TRBD2 (5 bases). CDR1 is SGHTA, CDR2 FQGNSA, per germline. CDR3 length: 15 amino acids. The CDR3 coding sequence is TGTGCCAGCAGCTTAAGGGCGGGTGCTTACAATGAGCAGCTCTTC. Residues: CASSLRAGAYNEQLF.

This clonotype was counted ten times or more. The CDR3 sequence is CASSRGTGSHEQYF. CDR3 DNA: TGTGCCAGCAGCCGCGGGACAGGTTCACACGAGCAGTACTTC. The chain joins TRBV13 to TRBJ2-7, with 8 bases lining up with TRBD1. With 5 bases clipped from V and 5 bases from J, the junction kept 8 bases outside the gene matches. Germline V gene data show CDR1 as PRHDT and CDR2 as FYEKMQ (reference sequence). The CDR3 has 14 residues.

This clonotype was seen just once. A much larger clone lies a single base off, so this may be a read error. This chain joins TRBV5-1 and TRBJ2-1; TRBD2 might be the D (5 bases). From germline, CDR1 is SGHRS and CDR2 YFSETQ. The CDR3 length is 13 residues. CDR3 in DNA: TGCGCCAGCAGCCCCGGGGATCAAAATGACCAGTTCTTC. Protein: CASSPGDQNDQFF.

On this clonotype itself: A much larger clone is a single base away; this may be a read error. The conserved final phenylalanine or tryptophan is absent from the CDR3, which likely points to a read error. The chain carries TRBV7-9 and TRBJ2-1; a weak D match, TRBD1 (5 bases). Trimming left V 0 bases short and J 8 bases short, with 11 bases between. The germline V gene has CDR1 SEHNR and CDR2 FQNEAQ (reference sequence). The CDR3 has 14 residues. In nucleotides, the CDR3 is TGTGCCAGCAGCTTAGCCCCCAGGGTGGATGAGCAGTTCCTC. Encoded protein: CASSLAPRVDEQFL.

This clonotype was counted at least ten times. This chain links TRBV7-2 with TRBJ1-4; 8 positions match TRBD1. Germline V lookup: CDR1 SGHTA, CDR2 FQGNSA. V lost 5 bases to trimming and J lost 7 bases; unmatched junction nucleotides: 9. The CDR3 sequence is 15 residues long. CDR3 coding DNA: TGTGCCAGCAGCCGCGACAGGGGATCGTCTGAAAAACTGTTTTTT. Amino acids: CASSRDRGSSEKLFF.

This clonotype was seen many times. CDR3 coding DNA: TGTGCCAGCAGCTTGGGCCCAGCCCAAGAGACCCAGTACTTC. Protein product: CASSLGPAQETQYF. The rearrangement joins TRBV5-5 to TRBJ2-5; D gene uncertain. Deletions cut 0 bases from V and 1 base from J, with 7 bases between. The CDR3 is 14 residues long. In germline, CDR1 is SGHKS, CDR2 YYEKEE (reference sequence).

This clonotype was picked up many times. The chain recombines TRBV20-1 with TRBJ2-5; 7 bases fit TRBD2. V shed 0 bases, J shed 1 base, and the junction held 5 bases outside the gene matches. The CDR3 totals 15 residues. The germline CDR1 and CDR2 sequences are DFQATT and SNEGSKA (reference sequence). The DNA for the CDR3 is TGCAGTGCTAGAGATTTAGCTAGCGGCCAAGAGACCCAGTACTTC. This sequence encodes CSARDLASGQETQYF.

The chain is built from TRBV7-3 and TRBJ2-6; tentatively, D is TRBD1 (6 bases). The V end was cut by 2 bases, the J end by 7 bases, with 12 bases between. Per the germline V gene, CDR1 is SGHTA and CDR2 is FQGTGA. The length of the CDR3 is 15 residues. Written as DNA, the CDR3 is TGTGCCAGCAGCTTACAACAGGGCGTTGCCAACGTCCTGACTTTC. This codes for CASSLQQGVANVLTF. The full variable domain, rest sourced from reference TRBV7-3 and TRBJ2-6, is GAGVSQTPSNKVTEKGKYVELRCDPISGHTALYWYRQSLGQGPEFLIYFQGTGAADDSGLPNDRFFAVRPEGSVSTLKIQRTERGDSAVYLCASSLQQGVANVLTFGAGSRLTVL.

This clonotype was picked up many times. An end of the junction differs from the germline gene, which may be a read error. The V call is TRBV7-9, the J call TRBJ2-7; 9 bases match TRBD2. The CDR3 has 13 amino acids. The germline CDR1 and CDR2 sequences are SEHNR and FQNEAQ (reference sequence). The chain's CDR3 is CASSLAGTYEQYF. The DNA of the CDR3 is TGTGCCAGCAGCCTAGCGGGAACCTACGAGCAGTACTTC.

This chain joins TRBV27 and TRBJ2-7; D remains unclear. Trimming stripped 7 bases from V and 7 bases from J, with 14 bases between. Germline V gene data show CDR1 as MNHEY and CDR2 as SMNVEV (reference sequence). The CDR3 loop spans 12 amino acids. The CDR3 here is CASKTTLGEQYF. Written as DNA, the CDR3 is TGTGCCAGCAAAACCACCCTGGGTGAGCAGTACTTC.

This chain links TRBV18 with TRBJ1-1; a weak D match, TRBD1 (6 bases). The CDR3 has 16 amino acids. CDR1 KGHSH and CDR2 LQKENI come from the germline V gene. Trimming stripped 3 bases from V and 0 bases from J, with 14 bases between. CDR3 protein: CASSPPGDLMNTEAFF. CDR3 nucleotides: TGTGCCAGCTCACCCCCAGGGGACCTGATGAACACTGAAGCTTTCTTT. Looking up the rest from reference TRBV18 and TRBJ1-1 gives the full variable domain: NAGVMQNPRHLVRRRGQEARLRCSPMKGHSHVYWYRQLPEEGLKFMVYLQKENIIDESGMPKERFSAEFPKEGPSILRIQQVVRGDSAAYFCASSPPGDLMNTEAFFGQGTRLTVV.

This clonotype appeared many times. This chain connects TRBV29-1 to TRBJ2-3, with D unresolved. CDR3 size: 11 residues. Trimming removed 3 bases from V and 2 bases from J, with 3 bases in between. Per the germline V gene, CDR1 is SQVTM and CDR2 is ANQGSEA. The chain's CDR3 is CSVEDTDTQYF. The CDR3 DNA reads as TGCAGCGTTGAGGACACAGATACGCAGTATTTT.

Ten or more counts support this clonotype. This chain links TRBV29-1 with TRBJ1-6; possible D gene TRBD1, 6 bases. The germline CDR1 and CDR2 sequences are SQVTM and ANQGSEA. The length of the CDR3 is 13 residues. This CDR3 reads CREGGGTGSPLHF. CDR3 DNA: TGCAGGGAGGGGGGGGGCACCGGGTCACCCCTCCACTTT.

V and J are TRBV6-1 and TRBJ2-7, with D unresolved. Germline values: CDR1 MNHNS, CDR2 SASEGT. V lost 10 bases and J lost 3, with 19 bases in between. This CDR3 spans 14 amino acids. CDR3 amino acids: CATKTPAQIYEQYF. The CDR3 DNA is TGTGCCACCAAAACCCCGGCCCAGATCTACGAGCAGTACTTC.

The J gene is TRBJ2-7, the V gene TRBV6-6; D is undetermined. The length of the CDR3 is 16 residues. The germline gives CDR1 MNHNY, CDR2 SVGAGI (reference sequence). V was shortened by 7 bases and J by 5 bases, with 24 bases between the two germline ends. CDR3 sequence reads: CASTPTLGRARDEQYF. CDR3 DNA: TGTGCCAGCACCCCCACGCTGGGTAGGGCCCGGGACGAGCAGTACTTC.

This clonotype showed up many times. This chain connects TRBV19 to TRBJ1-2; 7 nucleotides match TRBD1. Germline V lookup: CDR1 LNHDA, CDR2 SQIVND (reference sequence). The CDR3 contains 16 residues. Germline trimming cut 4 bases from V and 0 bases from J; bases unmatched to any gene: 8. CDR3 coding DNA: TGTGCCAGTAGTAGATTATCGGACAGGTCTAACTATGGCTACACCTTC. Translating it yields CASSRLSDRSNYGYTF. The full variable domain, in which reference TRBV19 and TRBJ1-2 provide the parts outside the CDR3, is DGGITQSPKYLFRKEGQNVTLSCEQNLNHDAMYWYRQDPGQGLRLIYYSQIVNDFQKGDIAEGYSVSREKKESFPLTVTSAQKNPTAFYLCASSRLSDRSNYGYTFGSGTRLTVV.

The chain has TRBV6-6 and TRBJ2-1, with 7 bases fitting TRBD2. The CDR3 contains 16 residues. With V trimmed by 7 bases and J by 6 bases, 15 bases remained unmatched. Germline V CDR1 and CDR2: MNHNY, SVGAGI (reference sequence). The CDR3 loop is CASNRMELANCNEQFF. DNA for the CDR3: TGTGCCAGCAACAGGATGGAACTAGCGAATTGCAATGAGCAGTTCTTC.

Regarding this clonotype: A read error may explain this, as a much larger clone is one base away. The CDR3 region is CASSPGGTSSAEPFF. CDR3 DNA sequence: TGTGCCAGCAGCCCGGGTGGGACTAGCTCAGCTGAGCCGTTCTTC. This chain uses TRBV9 with TRBJ2-1, with 9 nucleotides matching TRBD2. CDR1 SGDLS and CDR2 YYNGEE come from the germline V gene. This CDR3 is built from 15 residues.

The chain joins TRBV5-1 to TRBJ2-1; 12 nucleotides align to TRBD2. J gave up 3 bases and V 2 bases, and 9 bases lay outside the gene matches. Germline CDR1 reads SGHRS; CDR2 reads YFSETQ. This CDR3 comprises 18 residues. CDR3 amino acids: CASSLPSGRAGNYNEQFF. The DNA of the CDR3 is TGCGCCAGCAGCTTACCTAGCGGGAGGGCCGGGAACTACAATGAGCAGTTCTTC.

Concerning this clonotype itself: A read error is possible here, since a much larger clone lies one base away. This chain joins TRBV6-5 and TRBJ2-1, with 10 bases lining up with TRBD1. The V gene's germline CDR1 is MNHEY and CDR2 SVGAGI. CDR3 size: 15 residues. The V gene end was trimmed by 6 bases and the J gene end by 2 bases; junction bases not matched to a gene: 4. The CDR3 sequence: CASSPGQGAYNEQFF. CDR3 bases: TGTGCCAGCAGCCCCGGACAGGGGGCCTACAATGAGCAGTTCTTC.

The chain combines TRBV11-2 with TRBJ1-1; TRBD1 matches 8 bases. The CDR3 covers 16 residues. The V and J ends lost 1 base and 0 bases, in that order; junction bases with no gene match: 4. Germline CDR1 SGHAT, CDR2 FQNNGV. CDR3 loop: CASSLVAGGMNTEAFF. CDR3 sequence (DNA): TGTGCCAGCAGCTTAGTGGCAGGGGGCATGAACACTGAAGCTTTCTTT.

The chain recombines TRBV20-1 with TRBJ1-4; D is uncertain. Trimming left V 5 bases short and J 11 bases short, with 15 bases between. The CDR3 is made up of 12 amino acids. The germline gives CDR1 DFQATT, CDR2 SNEGSKA (reference sequence). CDR3 sequence: CSARVRGQKLFF. In nucleotides, the CDR3 is TGCAGTGCTCGGGTGCGCGGGCAGAAACTGTTTTTT.

This clonotype occurred many times. This rearrangement joins TRBV15 to TRBJ1-5, with D perhaps TRBD1 (5 bases). The CDR3 totals 13 residues. V was trimmed by 7 bases and J by 1 base, leaving 8 bases between them. The germline V gene has CDR1 LNHNV and CDR2 YYDKDF (reference sequence). Written as DNA, the CDR3 is TGTGCCACCAATGGGGGGAGCAATCAGCCCCAGCATTTT. Translated: CATNGGSNQPQHF.

This clonotype was observed many times. The junction and the germline gene differ at one end; a read error may be behind it. The chain carries TRBV7-9 and TRBJ1-4; a possible D gene is TRBD1 (5 bases). The length of the CDR3 is 15 residues. The germline gives CDR1 SEHNR, CDR2 FQNEAQ (reference sequence). In nucleotides, the CDR3 is TGTGCCAGCGGCTTAGGATGGGGGATGGAGGAAAAACTGTTTTTT. This encodes CASGLGWGMEEKLFF.

This clonotype was found many times. V gene TRBV19 combines with J gene TRBJ2-1; 9 bases match TRBD2. V lost 5 bases to trimming and J lost 4 bases; unmatched junction nucleotides: 9. The CDR3 totals 16 residues. Germline CDR1 reads LNHDA; CDR2 reads SQIVND (reference sequence). The CDR3 DNA reads TGTGCCAGTAGTCCGGTAGGTAGCGGGAGTTACAATGAGCAGTTCTTC. It codes for CASSPVGSGSYNEQFF.

At least ten counts were recorded for this clonotype. The rearrangement uses TRBV9 and TRBJ2-2; D gene unclear. V gave up 0 bases and J gave up 1 base, with 7 bases separating them. The CDR3 sequence is 15 residues long. Germline-derived CDR1 and CDR2 are SGDLS and YYNGEE. The CDR3 DNA reads TGTGCCAGCAGCGTAGAACCCCGGAACACCGGGGAGCTGTTTTTT. This encodes CASSVEPRNTGELFF.